These T cell receptor beta chains were read from a single sample in a study of human T cells and chemical hapten exposure. TCRdb passed the RACE reads through MiXCR, listing each CDR3 protein once. The sample records about 140,000 distinct CDR3 sequences, about 12% being singletons. The sample in question was whole blood, obtained in connection with sensitization to the hapten diphenylcyclopropenone (DPC). All receptors derive from a woman aged 45-65 years with alopecia areata. Some clones in this sample may be carry-over from other donors' samples. Both conserved end residues are part of each CDR3. The D gene is left open where the match is weak. Clone size, where shown, is once, few, many, or a class for clones that have expanded.

>-|14|TRBV11-1|TRBD2|TRBJ2-7
TGTGCCAGCAGCTTAGGGACTAGCGGATACGAGCAGTACTTC
CASSLGTSGYEQYF
>few|13|TRBV29-1|-|TRBJ2-1
TGCAGCGTTGAGGTGGTAGCGTCGGATGAGCAGTTCTTC
CSVEVVASDEQFF
>-|18|TRBV14|TRBD1|TRBJ2-1
TGTGCCAGCAGCCAATTGACAGGGGGCCTAGGGTCCTACAATGAGCAGTTCTTC
CASSQLTGGLGSYNEQFF
>few|16|TRBV3-1|TRBD2|TRBJ2-1
TGTGCCAGCAGCCTTACGACTAGCGGGAGGGCCGGGGAGCAGTTCTTC
CASSLTTSGRAGEQFF
>few|12|TRBV29-1|-|TRBJ2-7
TGCAGCGTTGAAGGACCGAACTACGAGCAGTACTTC
CSVEGPNYEQYF
>-|16|TRBV20-1|-|TRBJ2-2
TGCAGTGCTAGAGATCTGGGGGGGCGCTGGACCGGGGAGCTGTTTTTT
CSARDLGGRWTGELFF
>few|15|TRBV5-1|-|TRBJ2-3
TGCGCCAGTAGAACCCTCCCGGATTCTACAGATACGCAGTATTTT
CASRTLPDSTDTQYF
>-|15|TRBV11-1|TRBD1|TRBJ2-2
TGTGCCAGCAGCCCCGACAGGGCGAACACCGGGGAGCTGTTTTTT
CASSPDRANTGELFF
>few|12|TRBV7-2|TRBD2|TRBJ2-7
TGTGCCAGCAGCTTGACTAGCTTCGAGCAGTACTTC
CASSLTSFEQYF
>-|17|TRBV7-7|-|TRBJ2-5
TGTGCTAGCAGCTTCCAGCCCCGGGGTGACGCCCAAGAGACCCAGTACTTC
CASSFQPRGDAQETQYF
>few|15|TRBV7-2|-|TRBJ2-7
TGTGCCAGCAGCTTAGCGGCAGGGGTTACCTACGAGCAGTACTTC
CASSLAAGVTYEQYF
>many|16|TRBV7-8|TRBD1|TRBJ1-1
TGTGCCAGCAGCCCACCGGGACAGGGCATGAACACTGAAGCTTTCTTT
CASSPPGQGMNTEAFF
>few|13|TRBV7-9|-|TRBJ2-1
TGTGCCAGCAGCTTAGGAGACAGAGTAAAGCAGTTCTTC
CASSLGDRVKQFF
>-|14|TRBV12-3/TRBV12-4|TRBD1|TRBJ1-1
TGTGCCAGCAGTTCCCGACAGGGCCACACTGAAGCTTTCTTT
CASSSRQGHTEAFF
>few|19|TRBV9|-|TRBJ1-5
TGTGCCAGCAGCGTAGGCCCAGGGGACGAAATACATAGCAATCAGCCCCAGCATTTT
CASSVGPGDEIHSNQPQHF
>few|12|TRBV7-2|-|TRBJ2-7
TGTGCCAGCAGCTTAGAGCGGAGGAAGCAGTACTTC
CASSLERRKQYF
>-|13|TRBV3-1|-|TRBJ2-3
TGTGCCAGCAGCGGGGAGTTTGGAGATACGCAGTATTTT
CASSGEFGDTQYF
>-|13|TRBV4-3|-|TRBJ2-1
TGCGCCAGCAGCCTCAGGGACGAGGATGAGCAGTTCTTC
CASSLRDEDEQFF
>few|16|TRBV7-9|TRBD2|TRBJ2-3
TGTGCCAGCAGCCAACTAGCGGGAGCTAGCACAGATACGCAGTATTTT
CASSQLAGASTDTQYF
>-|10|TRBV29-1|-|TRBJ1-2
TGCAGCGTTGAGGCCGGAATCAACACCTTC
CSVEAGINTF
>-|14|TRBV3-1|TRBD2|TRBJ2-5
TGTGCCAGCAGCCGGACTAGCGTCAAAGAGACCCAGTACTTC
CASSRTSVKETQYF
>many|14|TRBV24-1|TRBD1|TRBJ2-2
TGTGCCACCAGATCGACAGGGGAGGCCGGGGAGCTGTTTTTT
CATRSTGEAGELFF
>many|14|TRBV20-1|-|TRBJ1-3
TGCAGTGCTAGAGACTACGTAGGTGGAAACACCATATATTTT
CSARDYVGGNTIYF
>many|18|TRBV12-3/TRBV12-4|-|TRBJ2-1
TGTGCCAGCAGTTTGACCAGGAGGGGACTCCGGCCCGTTAATGAGCAGTTCTTC
CASSLTRRGLRPVNEQFF
>few|14|TRBV18|-|TRBJ2-7
TGTGCCAGCTCACCGGTTCAGGAGGGACACGAGCAGTACTTC
CASSPVQEGHEQYF
>-|15|TRBV11-2|TRBD2|TRBJ2-7
TGTGCCAGCAGCCGGACTAGCGGGACACCCTACGAGCAGTACTTC
CASSRTSGTPYEQYF
>-|12|TRBV29-1|TRBD1|TRBJ1-2
TGCAGCGTCGGGACAGGGGGTGATGGCTACACCTTC
CSVGTGGDGYTF
>few|11|TRBV6-2/TRBV6-3|-|TRBJ1-1
TGTGCCAGCGGAAACAGGGTTGAAGCTTTCTTT
CASGNRVEAFF
>many|13|TRBV6-2/TRBV6-3|-|TRBJ1-2
TGTGCCAGCAGTGAGGACGGCAACTATGGCTACACCTTC
CASSEDGNYGYTF
>few|14|TRBV2|TRBD1|TRBJ1-1
TGTGCCAGCAGCATTAGGACAGGGCTCACTGAAGCTTTCTTT
CASSIRTGLTEAFF
>many|19|TRBV5-4|TRBD2|TRBJ2-6
TGTGCCAGCAGCTTCCCAAGCGGGAGGCACCGCTCTGGGGCCAACGTCCTGACTTTC
CASSFPSGRHRSGANVLTF
>many|15|TRBV28|TRBD1|TRBJ1-1
TGTGCCAGCACCCCCGGGACAGTTATGAACACTGAAGCTTTCTTT
CASTPGTVMNTEAFF
>many|17|TRBV4-1|-|TRBJ1-5
TGCGCCAGCAGCCAAGATGGTGGGGGGTTAGGCAATCAGCCCCAGCATTTT
CASSQDGGGLGNQPQHF
>many|14|TRBV27|-|TRBJ1-1
TGTGCCAGCAGTTCCGGGACGCTGAACACTGAAGCTTTCTTT
CASSSGTLNTEAFF
>-|15|TRBV3-1|-|TRBJ2-1
TGTGCCAGCAGCCGACAGGCTCTCTCCTACAATGAGCAGTTCTTC
CASSRQALSYNEQFF
>many|15|TRBV12-3/TRBV12-4|TRBD2|TRBJ2-5
TGTGCCAGCAGTACCCCGGGACTAGCGGAAGAGACCCAGTACTTC
CASSTPGLAEETQYF
>-|12|TRBV20-1|-|TRBJ1-5
TGCAGTGCCGGTAGCCCTACGGGACCCCAGCATTTT
CSAGSPTGPQHF
>many|12|TRBV28|-|TRBJ1-4
TGTGCCAGCAGTTCAGGCGGGGAAAAACTGTTTTTT
CASSSGGEKLFF
>few|15|TRBV5-4|TRBD2|TRBJ2-7
TGTGCCAGCAGCTCGGGACTAGCGGGGGGCCGCGAGCAGTACTTC
CASSSGLAGGREQYF
>many|15|TRBV5-4|TRBD2|TRBJ2-3
TGTGCCAGCAGCAAGACTAGCGGGATCTCTTATACGCAGTATTTT
CASSKTSGISYTQYF
>-|14|TRBV7-6|-|TRBJ2-1
TGTGCCAGCAGCTTAGGGACGGGGGCTGATGAGCAGTTCTTC
CASSLGTGADEQFF
>-|17|TRBV6-5|TRBD1|TRBJ2-6
TGTGCCAGCAGAACACAGGGGCATGGGTCTGGGGCCAACGTCCTGACTTTC
CASRTQGHGSGANVLTF
>-|16|TRBV7-3|-|TRBJ2-6
TGTGCCAGCAGCTTTGACATTGGCTCTGGGGCCAACGTCCTGACTTTC
CASSFDIGSGANVLTF
>many|15|TRBV7-3|-|TRBJ1-2
TGTGCCAGCAGCTTGACTGGGACGGCGGAGGGTGGCTACACCTTC
CASSLTGTAEGGYTF
>-|18|TRBV5-1|TRBD1|TRBJ2-2
TGCGCCAGCAGCTTGATTCCGCCGGGACAGGGGAACACCGGGGAGCTGTTTTTT
CASSLIPPGQGNTGELFF
>few|14|TRBV6-2/TRBV6-3|-|TRBJ1-1
TGTGCCAGCAGTAGACCAGGGGTCGGCACTGAAGCTTTCTTT
CASSRPGVGTEAFF
>few|13|TRBV20-1|TRBD2|TRBJ2-2
TGCAGTGCTAGCAAGCGGGGCACCGGGGAGCTGTTTTTT
CSASKRGTGELFF
>many|11|TRBV28|-|TRBJ1-2
TGTGCCAGCAGTTCACCCCCAGGGCACACCTTC
CASSSPPGHTF
>few|15|TRBV28|-|TRBJ1-2
TGTGCCAGCAGTTTCCCCTCAACAGGGAACGGTGGCTACACCTTC
CASSFPSTGNGGYTF
>-|15|TRBV27|-|TRBJ2-6
TGTGCCAGCAGCTACAGTATCTCTGGGGCCAACGTCCTGACTTTC
CASSYSISGANVLTF
>-|21|TRBV6-2/TRBV6-3|TRBD2|TRBJ2-1
TGTGCCAGCAGTTACTCCCCCGGGACTAGCGGGAGGACCCCTACTTACAATGAGCAGTTCTTC
CASSYSPGTSGRTPTYNEQFF
>few|15|TRBV29-1|-|TRBJ2-1
TGCAGCGTTGCTAGAACCAGCGGGTTATACAATGAGCAGTTCTTC
CSVARTSGLYNEQFF
>-|14|TRBV10-1|-|TRBJ2-7
TGCGCCAGCAGTGGGCTAGCGCCTACCTACGAGCAGTACTTC
CASSGLAPTYEQYF
>-|15|TRBV28|-|TRBJ2-6
TGTGCCAGCAGCCCGACAGTATCTGGGGCCAACGTCCTGACTTTC
CASSPTVSGANVLTF
>-|15|TRBV12-3/TRBV12-4|-|TRBJ2-7
TGTGCCAGCAGTTTGGGGTCCCCAGGCACCTACGAGCAGTACTTC
CASSLGSPGTYEQYF
>many|14|TRBV9|-|TRBJ2-7
TGTGCCAGCAGCGTAGGGGGAGAGGGCTCAGAGCAGTACTTC
CASSVGGEGSEQYF
>-|15|TRBV4-1|TRBD2|TRBJ2-1
TGCGCCAGCAGCCACGAGGCTAGCGGGAGAAGTGAGCAGTTCTTC
CASSHEASGRSEQFF
>many|15|TRBV3-1|TRBD2|TRBJ2-4
TGTGCCAGCAGCCTTCAGCCTAGCGGGACCATTTTTCAGTACTTC
CASSLQPSGTIFQYF
>-|12|TRBV29-1|-|TRBJ2-3
TGCAGCGCCGACGCCAGCACAGATACGCAGTATTTT
CSADASTDTQYF
>-|15|TRBV5-5|-|TRBJ1-1
TGTGCCAGCAGCTTGGCTGGGGAAATGGACACTGAAGCTTTCTTT
CASSLAGEMDTEAFF